This passage covers 4 T cell receptor beta chains from one sample sequenced in a study of T cell changes during pregnancy in multiple sclerosis. Libraries were prepared by immunoSEQ multiplex PCR; TCRdb keeps only in-frame clonotypes and omits some of them. Of roughly 43,000 clones listed, roughly nine tenths are singletons. The specimen was CD4+ T cells from peripheral blood mononuclear cells, collected after pregnancy. These receptors all come from a female donor with multiple sclerosis, enrolled in a pregnancy study.

The chain joins TRBV19 to TRBJ2-2, with D perhaps matching TRBD1 (5 bases). Germline loops: CDR1 LNHDA, CDR2 SQIVND (reference sequence). The V end lost 2 bases, the J end lost 1 base, and 5 bases lay between the germline ends. The CDR3 sequence is 14 residues long. The CDR3 protein is CASSIRGNTGELFF. DNA of the CDR3: TGTGCCAGTAGTATAAGGGGGAACACCGGGGAGCTGTTTTTT.

This chain joins TRBV28 and TRBJ2-4; TRBD1 is a possible D gene (5 bases). This CDR3 is 14 amino acids long. The germline V gene encodes CDR1 MDHEN and CDR2 SYDVKM. The germline V and J ends were trimmed by 7 bases and 5 bases, with 15 bases remaining between them. CDR3 nucleotides: TGTGCCAGCAAGAGCCAGGGTGTGGAAAACATTCAGTACTTC. Its protein is CASKSQGVENIQYF.

The count of this clone is one. The chain links TRBV30 to TRBJ2-2, with TRBD2 matching over 7 bases. Germline V lookup: CDR1 GTSNPN, CDR2 SVGIG (reference sequence). With V trimmed by 3 bases and J by 2 bases, 9 bases remained unmatched. CDR3 length: 16 amino acids. The CDR3 coding sequence is TGTGCCTGGAGAAACTGGGGAGCGGGAAACACCGGGGAGCTGTTTTTT. Residues: CAWRNWGAGNTGELFF.

The chain uses TRBV5-6 and TRBJ1-1; TRBD1 might be the D (5 bases). The CDR3 spans 15 residues. Trimming pared 0 bases from V and 4 bases from J, leaving 13 bases between. Per germline, CDR1 SGHDT and CDR2 YYEEEE. The CDR3 is CASSLVRQGGTEAFF. CDR3 DNA sequence: TGTGCCAGCAGCTTGGTTAGGCAGGGTGGCACTGAAGCTTTCTTT.